Sequencing of this T cell receptor beta chain was carried out in a study of CD8+ T cells in alopecia areata. Study-level background: Twice a day, 5 to 10 mg of oral tofacitinib was administered to treated patients. Severity among treated patients was scored by the percentage of scalp area affected. Whole-study results and caveats: Clonality exceeded that of normal scalp in lesional scalp, most notably in alopecia totalis/universalis. In scalp and blood during tofacitinib, many expanded lesional clones persisted.

RNA extraction was followed by reverse transcription into cDNA, which acted as the sequencing template. Assay used: immunoSEQ multiplex PCR; TCRdb lists only in-frame clones, some missing. The repertoire holds under 200,000 clones, with approximately 60% as singletons. The CDR3 is made up of 12 amino acids. Trimming shortened V by 4 bases and J by 1 base, and 7 bases separated the two germline ends. The germline V gene has CDR1 SQVTM and CDR2 ANQGSEA. Treatment defined: oral pan-JAK inhibitor, 5-10 mg twice daily. This clone was seen a few times. Its antigen is not known. Other DNA sequences within the sample encode an identical CDR3.

The receptor comes from a human donor with alopecia areata. The chain links TRBV29-1 to TRBJ1-1; perhaps TRBD1 as D (6 bases). The sample consisted of CD4+ T cells sorted from blood, taken at week 24, from a patient treated with tofacitinib. The CDR3 loop reads CSVGQANTEAFF. CDR3 in DNA: TGCAGCGTTGGACAGGCGAACACTGAAGCTTTCTTT.